The rows below give T cell receptor beta chains drawn from one sample of a study of T-cell reconstitution after alpha-beta-depleted transplantation in children. TCRdb redid the calling of the PCR reads with MiXCR, one entry per CDR3 protein. The sample lists just over 350,000 distinct CDR3 sequences, about 14% occurring once. The sample was PBMCs, taken from the stem cell graft. These receptors all come from a human donor who donated a stem cell graft to a child with Fanconi anemia. The CDR3 runs from the conserved cysteine through the conserved F or W. D genes are given only for firm matches. The size of a clone is reported for some rows only, either as once, few or many, or as a class for expanded clones.

D gene	clone size	V gene	J gene	CDR3 DNA	CDR3 protein
TRBD1	-	TRBV29-1	TRBJ1-2	TGCAGCGGCCGACAGGGTTATAACTATGGCTACACCTTC	CSGRQGYNYGYTF
TRBD2	-	TRBV18	TRBJ2-7	TGTGCCAGCTCACCACGAAGGACTAGCGGGGACGAGCAGTACTTC	CASSPRRTSGDEQYF
-	few	TRBV11-2	TRBJ2-5	TGTGCCAGCAGTCTGCGGGGTCCAGAGACCCAGTACTTC	CASSLRGPETQYF
TRBD2	few	TRBV12-3/TRBV12-4	TRBJ2-1	TGTGCCAGCAGTGGGGGGGTGGTACACAATGAGCAGTTCTTC	CASSGGVVHNEQFF
-	-	TRBV10-1	TRBJ2-1	TGCGCCAGCAGTGAGTCGACCCGTGGTGAGCAGTTCTTC	CASSESTRGEQFF
-	-	TRBV20-1	TRBJ1-4	TGCAGTGCTAGAGCTCTGCATGACACTAATGAAAAACTGTTTTTT	CSARALHDTNEKLFF
-	few	TRBV6-5	TRBJ1-1	TGTGCCAGCAGTTACTTGGGACAGAACACTGAAGCTTTCTTT	CASSYLGQNTEAFF
TRBD1	-	TRBV5-1	TRBJ2-7	TGCGCCAGCAGTCGCGGACAGGGGGGAAGTAGCTCCTACGAGCAGTACTTC	CASSRGQGGSSSYEQYF
-	few	TRBV5-1	TRBJ2-5	TGCGCCAGCAGCTTTGGACCTCCTCCGGGAGAGACCCAGTACTTC	CASSFGPPPGETQYF
-	few	TRBV6-2/TRBV6-3	TRBJ2-3	TGTGCCAGCACCGACGCAGCTACAGATACGCAGTATTTT	CASTDAATDTQYF
-	few	TRBV12-3/TRBV12-4	TRBJ1-2	TGTGCCAGCAGTATTAGCGGACAGTCCGTCGATGGCTACACCTTC	CASSISGQSVDGYTF
-	few	TRBV19	TRBJ1-2	TGTGCCAGTAGTCGTCTGACAGACTCCTATGGCTACACCTTC	CASSRLTDSYGYTF
-	-	TRBV7-9	TRBJ1-2	TGTGCCAGTCGAGGTGGCTGGGCTAATGGCTACACCTTC	CASRGGWANGYTF
-	few	TRBV4-2	TRBJ1-3	TGTGCCAGCAGCCGTGGAGGGGTTCTCTCTGGAAACACCATATATTTT	CASSRGGVLSGNTIYF
TRBD1	-	TRBV6-1	TRBJ2-7	TGTGCCAGCAGTACAGCCGGGACAGGGCTCTACGAGCAGTACTTC	CASSTAGTGLYEQYF
TRBD1	many	TRBV12-3/TRBV12-4	TRBJ2-7	TGTGCCAGCAGTCCCCGGACAGGAAACTACGAGCAGTACTTC	CASSPRTGNYEQYF
-	-	TRBV5-1	TRBJ1-1	TGCGCCAGCAGCTTGCGGGGTCAGGGAGGGAACACTGAAGCTTTCTTT	CASSLRGQGGNTEAFF
-	-	TRBV5-1	TRBJ1-4	TGCGCCAGCAGCTTCAGCAGACGAGGTGAAAAACTGTTTTTT	CASSFSRRGEKLFF
-	many	TRBV10-3	TRBJ2-2	TGTGCCATCAGTGAGCAATTACAGGGAGCCGGGGAGCTGTTTTTT	CAISEQLQGAGELFF
-	-	TRBV4-1	TRBJ2-5	TGCGCCAGCAGCCGAGGCCAGTTGCAAGAGACCCAGTACTTC	CASSRGQLQETQYF
-	-	TRBV20-1	TRBJ2-1	TGCAGTGCTAGAGATACCGGTTACAATGAGCAGTTCTTC	CSARDTGYNEQFF
TRBD1	many	TRBV6-5	TRBJ1-4	TGTGCCAGCAGGCGAACAGGGGGCGACGAAAAACTGTTTTTT	CASRRTGGDEKLFF
TRBD2	few	TRBV6-2/TRBV6-3	TRBJ2-2	TGTGCCAGCACCGGGACTATCACCGGGGAGCTGTTTTTT	CASTGTITGELFF
-	many	TRBV9	TRBJ2-1	TGTGCCAGCAGCCCCTTTATCAATGAGCAGTTCTTC	CASSPFINEQFF
-	few	TRBV29-1	TRBJ1-1	TGCAGCGCTAAGGGTTACACTGAAGCTTTCTTT	CSAKGYTEAFF
-	few	TRBV4-3	TRBJ2-5	TGCGCCAGCAGCGGCAGGCTCCAAGAGACCCAGTACTTC	CASSGRLQETQYF
TRBD2	few	TRBV5-4	TRBJ2-5	TGTGCCAGCAGCAAGAGCGGGGGGCGCGAGACCCAGTACTTC	CASSKSGGRETQYF
TRBD1	-	TRBV6-2/TRBV6-3	TRBJ2-4	TGTGCCAGCAGTTACTCTCGGGACAGGGGCAAAAACATTCAGTACTTC	CASSYSRDRGKNIQYF
TRBD2	-	TRBV2	TRBJ2-1	TGTGCCAGCAGCCAGAGGCGGAGCGGGGGAATCCAGTTCTTC	CASSQRRSGGIQFF
-	-	TRBV6-5	TRBJ1-2	TGTGCCAGCAGCTATACAGGCCATGGCTACACCTTC	CASSYTGHGYTF
TRBD2	-	TRBV7-2	TRBJ2-3	TGTGCCAGCAGCTCTAATGGGCTAGCGGCCTTAGATACGCAGTATTTT	CASSSNGLAALDTQYF
TRBD1	few	TRBV20-1	TRBJ1-1	TGCAGTGCTAGAGAGAGACAGGGATGGAGCACTGAAGCTTTCTTT	CSARERQGWSTEAFF
-	-	TRBV6-1	TRBJ1-1	TGTGCCAGCAGTGACATTAACACTGAAGCTTTCTTT	CASSDINTEAFF
-	many	TRBV30	TRBJ2-3	TGTGCCTGGAGTGTTCGGATGGGAGATACGCAGTATTTT	CAWSVRMGDTQYF
TRBD2	few	TRBV12-3/TRBV12-4	TRBJ2-2	TGTGCCAGCAGTTTGGGTAGCGGGAGTTACACCGGGGAGCTGTTTTTT	CASSLGSGSYTGELFF
-	few	TRBV12-3/TRBV12-4	TRBJ1-1	TGTGCCAGCAGTTTCGAGACTGAAGCTTTCTTT	CASSFETEAFF
-	few	TRBV11-2	TRBJ2-2	TGTGCCAGCAGCTCACCTCCTTGGGGGGCTCCGAACACCGGGGAGCTGTTTTTT	CASSSPPWGAPNTGELFF
-	-	TRBV15	TRBJ1-5	TGTGCCACCAGCAGAGACAAAGGTACAGGGAGCAATCAGCCCCAGCATTTT	CATSRDKGTGSNQPQHF
-	-	TRBV11-1	TRBJ2-5	TGTGCCAGCAGCCGTCGGGATAGTCAAGAGACCCAGTACTTC	CASSRRDSQETQYF
-	-	TRBV15	TRBJ1-5	TGTGCCACCAGCTCGTCCGCCAGGGTATCGCAGCCCCAGCATTTT	CATSSSARVSQPQHF
-	-	TRBV7-2	TRBJ2-2	TGTGCCAGCAGCTCAGAGGGGGGGCTTTTCGGGGAGCTGTTTTTT	CASSSEGGLFGELFF
-	-	TRBV4-2	TRBJ2-4	TGTGCCAGCAGCCAAGTTGTCGAGGGGGAGCGTATAGAAGCCAAAAACATTCAGTACTTC	CASSQVVEGERIEAKNIQYF
-	few	TRBV20-1	TRBJ2-1	TGCAGTGCTAGAGATGGCCCGTCAGAGCAGTTCTTC	CSARDGPSEQFF
-	many	TRBV5-1	TRBJ2-3	TGCGCCAGCAGCTTTAGTTCTCTTGATACCCCAGATACGCAGTATTTT	CASSFSSLDTPDTQYF
-	many	TRBV7-2	TRBJ2-3	TGTGCCAGCAGCCCGGCCCAAGGTTCAGATACGCAGTATTTT	CASSPAQGSDTQYF
-	many	TRBV11-2	TRBJ2-2	TGTGCCAGCAGCTTAATCGGGGTCGGGGAGCTGTTTTTT	CASSLIGVGELFF
-	-	TRBV7-6	TRBJ2-7	TGTGCCAGCAGCTTATCTCCAGGGATGGACGAGCAGTACTTC	CASSLSPGMDEQYF
-	many	TRBV4-2	TRBJ2-2	TGTGCCAGCAGCCACAAGACAGCCCAAAACACCGGGGAGCTGTTTTTT	CASSHKTAQNTGELFF
-	-	TRBV5-4	TRBJ2-5	TGTGCCAGCGCATGGAGGGAGGCAGAGACCCAGTACTTC	CASAWREAETQYF
-	many	TRBV6-2/TRBV6-3	TRBJ2-2	TGTGCCAGCAGTGTAGACAGTCTCCGGTACACCGGGGAGCTGTTTTTT	CASSVDSLRYTGELFF
-	many	TRBV20-1	TRBJ1-5	TGCAGTGCTAGAGATCGTATAACAGGGTCGGGTCAGCCCCAGCATTTT	CSARDRITGSGQPQHF
-	-	TRBV5-1	TRBJ2-3	TGCGCCAGCAGCCCCCTGGGTGCGGGGCCCACAGATACGCAGTATTTT	CASSPLGAGPTDTQYF
-	many	TRBV12-3/TRBV12-4	TRBJ2-5	TGTGCCAGCAGACTCAACCTGGGACCCAGAGAGACCCAGTACTTC	CASRLNLGPRETQYF
-	many	TRBV7-9	TRBJ2-4	TGTGCCAGCAGCGAGGGGGGGATCATTCAGTACTTC	CASSEGGIIQYF
TRBD1	-	TRBV3-1	TRBJ1-5	TGTGCCAGCGGACAGGGAGGTAGCAATCAGCCCCAGCATTTT	CASGQGGSNQPQHF
TRBD1	few	TRBV5-1	TRBJ2-1	TGCGCCAGCAGTGTAGGACAGGGGGCCGATGAGCAGTTCTTC	CASSVGQGADEQFF
-	-	TRBV3-1	TRBJ2-3	TGTGCCAGCAGCCAAGAAACCAGGGTAGGCACAGATACGCAGTATTTT	CASSQETRVGTDTQYF
-	few	TRBV12-3/TRBV12-4	TRBJ2-2	TGTGCCAGCAGTTTAAACGGCTTCGGGGAGCTGTTTTTT	CASSLNGFGELFF